This entry lists 15 T cell receptor beta chains sequenced from one sample in a study of identical twins. TCRdb ran MiXCR on the 5' RACE reads and lists one entry per CDR3 protein. Seen here are 350,000 or so distinct CDR3 sequences, approximately 8.7% observed once, and the top ten hold approximately 9.3%. The sample comprised naive T cells sorted from blood. The receptors shown here come from a woman in her forties or fifties in good health.

This clonotype was observed many times. The chain is built from TRBV25-1 and TRBJ2-2; 12 nucleotides line up with TRBD2. Germline assignment: CDR1 MGHDK and CDR2 SYGVNS. There are 16 residues in the CDR3. Losses at the gene ends were 5 bases for V and 6 bases for J; bases not matched to a gene: 7. In DNA, the CDR3 is TGTGCCAGCAGTTCCCGACTAGCGGGGGCTTCCGGGGAGCTGTTTTTT. Amino acids: CASSSRLAGASGELFF.

This chain uses TRBV10-3 with TRBJ2-2; TRBD1 might be the D (5 bases). The CDR3 sequence is 14 residues long. Trimming left V 8 bases short and J 0 bases short, with 10 bases between. The germline gives CDR1 ENHRY, CDR2 SYGVKD. In nucleotides, the CDR3 is TGTGCCATCGGGGCGGTCGCGAACACCGGGGAGCTGTTTTTT. It is translated as CAIGAVANTGELFF.

This clonotype was detected a few times. The genes are TRBV20-1 and TRBJ2-1; D unresolved. V lost 2 bases to trimming and J lost 0 bases, with 8 bases between them. CDR1 is DFQATT and CDR2 is SNEGSKA in the germline V gene (reference sequence). The CDR3 is made up of 14 amino acids. The CDR3 here is CSARSPSSYNEQFF. The CDR3 DNA sequence: TGCAGTGCTAGATCACCTAGCTCCTACAATGAGCAGTTCTTC.

At least ten counts were recorded for this clonotype. The chain recombines TRBV10-3 with TRBJ2-7; D not resolved. V shed 4 bases and J shed 3 bases, with 10 bases lying between them. This CDR3 is 13 amino acids long. Looked up from germline, CDR1 is ENHRY and CDR2 is SYGVKD. In DNA form, the CDR3 reads TGTGCCATCAGTGGTGGCACCATCTACGAGCAGTACGTC. This gives the protein CAISGGTIYEQYV.

This clonotype was found a few times. This CDR3 reads CASRPSGVQETQYF. In DNA form, the CDR3 reads TGCGCCAGCAGACCTAGCGGAGTACAAGAGACCCAGTACTTC. J is TRBJ2-5 and V is TRBV4-1; 7 nucleotides align to TRBD2. Trimming at V came to 6 bases and at J to 2 bases, leaving 6 bases not matched to a gene. CDR3 length equals 14 residues. Germline V gene data show CDR1 as MGHRA and CDR2 as YSYEKL.

Many counts were recorded for this clonotype. The chain recombines TRBV20-1 with TRBJ1-5, with 7 bases that match TRBD1. Losses at the gene ends were 6 bases for V and 3 bases for J; bases not matched to a gene: 8. Germline loops: CDR1 DFQATT, CDR2 SNEGSKA (reference sequence). The CDR3 consists of 14 residues. The CDR3 bases are TGCAGTGCGGACGCCGGGACAGACAATCAGCCCCAGCATTTT. Translating it yields CSADAGTDNQPQHF.

This clonotype showed up just a few times. The genes are TRBV6-5 and TRBJ2-7; 7 bases are a match to TRBD1. CDR3 size: 15 residues. After removal of 7 bases from V and 2 bases from J, the junction contained 11 bases not matched to a gene. Germline V gene data show CDR1 as MNHEY and CDR2 as SVGAGI. The CDR3 bases are TGTGCCAGCACCTTACGGGACAGTTATCCCTACGAGCAGTACTTC. Encoded protein: CASTLRDSYPYEQYF.

This clonotype was seen more than once but under ten times. This chain links TRBV12-3 or TRBV12-4 with TRBJ1-2; D ambiguous. The CDR3 is 10 amino acids. V lost 3 bases and J 6 bases, leaving 2 bases between the germline ends. CDR3 nucleotides: TGTGCCAGCAGTTTCAATGGCTACACCTTC. Protein product: CASSFNGYTF.

There are a few counts of this clonotype. The rearrangement joins TRBV4-1 to TRBJ2-5, with D tentatively TRBD1 or TRBD2 (5 bases each). Looked up from germline, CDR1 is MGHRA and CDR2 is YSYEKL. The CDR3 loop spans 15 amino acids. Trimming shortened V by 0 bases and J by 5 bases, and 13 bases separated the two germline ends. The CDR3 loop is CASSQDLGEPETQYF. As DNA, the CDR3 is TGCGCCAGCAGCCAAGATCTGGGGGAACCCGAGACCCAGTACTTC.

This rearrangement joins TRBV30 to TRBJ2-7; 7 positions match TRBD2. This CDR3 spans 13 amino acids. CDR1 and CDR2 from the germline V gene are GTSNPN and SVGIG (reference sequence). V dropped 2 bases and J dropped 3; count of bases not matched to a gene: 4. The CDR3 DNA reads TGTGCCTGGAGTAACGGGGACTACTACGAGCAGTACTTC. This sequence encodes CAWSNGDYYEQYF.

This clonotype was picked up many times. This chain joins TRBV6-1 and TRBJ2-7; 8 bases align to TRBD1. CDR3 length equals 15 residues. In germline, CDR1 is MNHNS, CDR2 SASEGT. J was trimmed by 7 bases and V by 6 bases; bases with no gene match: 14. As DNA, the CDR3 is TGTGCCAGCAGCGTAACCGGGACAGGCTTCCTTGAGCAGTACTTC. Its translation: CASSVTGTGFLEQYF.

This clonotype showed up many times. The chain uses TRBV9 and TRBJ2-1, with 9 bases lining up with TRBD2. With V trimmed by 4 bases and J by 4 bases, 6 bases remained unmatched. Germline V gene data show CDR1 as SGDLS and CDR2 as YYNGEE. This CDR3 has 15 amino acids. The CDR3 sequence: CASSPRTSAYNEQFF. CDR3 sequence (DNA): TGTGCCAGCAGCCCCCGGACTAGCGCGTACAATGAGCAGTTCTTC.

This clonotype appeared many times. J is TRBJ2-3 and V is TRBV5-1, with TRBD2 matching 7 bases. The V and J ends lost 5 bases and 6 bases, in that order; junction bases with no gene match: 6. The CDR3 sequence is 13 residues long. From germline, CDR1 is SGHRS and CDR2 YFSETQ. CDR3 DNA sequence: TGCGCCAGCAGTTCGGGAGGTCCGGATACGCAGTATTTT. Protein product: CASSSGGPDTQYF.

Remarks on this clonotype: One end of the junction varies from germline; a read error may be responsible. The chain links TRBV20-1 to TRBJ1-2; maybe TRBD1 (6 bases). Germline CDR1 is DFQATT and CDR2 is SNEGSKA (reference sequence). The CDR3 runs to 10 residues. This CDR3 reads CSARATGYPF. CDR3 nucleotide sequence: TGCAGTGCTAGAGCGACAGGCTACCCCTTC.

As for this clonotype: Mismatch with germline at one junction end may stem from a read error. The rearrangement uses TRBV20-1 and TRBJ2-2; no firm D call. Germline lookup yields CDR1 DFQATT and CDR2 SNEGSKA (reference sequence). CDR3 length: 14 amino acids. Here the CDR3 DNA reads TGCAGTGCCCCCGGGCCCTCGAATACCGGGGAGCTGTTTTTT. This sequence encodes CSAPGPSNTGELFF.